This TCR beta chain was sequenced during a study of blood T cell repertoires in COVID-19 (TCRdb year 2020). For the study in its entirety: Samples from collaborators originated in the United States, Italy and Spain and spanned both the acute and convalescent phases of COVID-19. The repertoires were released in a freely available public database intended as a resource for research on the immune response to SARS-CoV-2. HLA class I and class II types, where available, came from metadata supplied by the sample provider rather than from assay-based typing. The samples were drawn from two sources: the first 160 participants of the ongoing ImmuneRACE study, and approximately 1,300 subjects contributed by 6 global collaborators. Deeply sampled blood TCRbeta repertoires from subjects exposed to, actively infected with, or recovered from COVID-19 were included in the dataset. The material from the prospective study consisted of cDNA or gDNA derived from T cells, B-cell-depleted T cells, or PBMCs. A de-identified subject ID, COVID-19 status, age in years and sex were almost always included in the sample metadata.

The immunoSEQ Assay, a bias-controlled multiplex PCR, was used to amplify TCRbeta CDR3 regions from genomic DNA. In the source study's methods: Nucleated cell counts per sample were estimated from amplification of reference gene primers within the assay. To quantify the absolute abundance of each unique TCRbeta CDR3 rearrangement, sequence reads were collapsed and filtered. Productive Simpson clonality was computed per sample as the square root of Simpson's diversity index over productive rearrangements. TCRdb took this table from immuneACCESS and kept in-frame rearrangements with V and J called. Such tables lack part of the clones; where checked against another copy, unresolved V genes explain under half of the gap, and the rest is unexplained. V, J and clone size are those of that table, while D and trimming were read from the DNA. This sample has 150,000 to 200,000 clones in its table, and around 80% of those were observed once. The ten most abundant clones make up less than 20% of the sample.

On this clone itself: Its antigen is currently not known. No qualities accompany the bases; no much larger clone lies one base away.

Participants in the prospective study were enrolled through a virtual design, were aged about 18 to 89 years, and lived in approximately 24 United States geographic areas. Cohort assignment in the prospective study relied on participant-reported clinical history from a screening survey and a study questionnaire. In the prospective study, whole blood, serum and a nasopharyngeal or oropharyngeal swab were collected from each participant by mobile phlebotomists. Additional blood draws and questionnaires over a roughly two-month period could optionally be provided by prospective study participants. Prospective study blood samples were shipped either frozen or at room temperature before DNA extraction. Points the paper makes about the study in general: Clinical and demographic metadata were provided uncurated, with the amount varying by source and participant.

Between the V and J ends, shortened by 4 bases and 5 bases respectively, the junction contains 17 bases. The CDR3 contains 16 residues, cysteine and phenylalanine counted. Only the CDR3 part of the read is kept: 48 bases, read in frame from the first base. CDR1 LGHDT and CDR2 YNNKEL were looked up in the germline V gene (reference sequence). The receptor comes from a woman aged 50 to 60 with acute COVID-19. Sequences were obtained from PBMCs or T cells enriched from blood (not recorded which). The sequence is built from TRBV3-1 (or the pseudogene TRBV3-2) and TRBJ2-2; the D gene lacks a confident call. Here the CDR3 is given as CASSPTHSGRTGELFF. The sequenced DNA is TGTGCCAGCAGCCCCACGCACAGTGGCAGGACCGGGGAGCTGTTTTTT.